The 18 T cell receptor beta chains presented below share a single source sample, sequenced in a study of cytomegalovirus exposure and HLA in healthy donors. PCR used 60 Vbeta primers and 13 Jbeta primers. Only in-frame clones appear in the TCRdb table, and some are missing; sequencing was by immunoSEQ multiplex PCR. Counted here are 130,000 to 150,000 clones, over 60% occurring once; the ten biggest clones make up approximately 1.2%. The source material was PBMCs. These receptors all come from a male donor in good health and CMV-seropositive.

J is TRBJ2-3 and V is TRBV11-3, with D perhaps TRBD2 (5 bases). The CDR3 runs to 15 residues. V was pared by 4 bases and J by 4 bases, with 15 bases between. Germline V CDR1 and CDR2: SGHNT, YENEEA. CDR3 DNA: TGTGCCAGCAGCTCGTACCCCCACGGGGCAGATACGCAGTATTTT. Encoded protein: CASSSYPHGADTQYF. Variable domain in full (rest from reference TRBV11-3 and TRBJ2-3): EAGVVQSPRYKIIEKKQPVAFWCNPISGHNTLYWYLQNLGQGPELLIRYENEEAVDDSQLPKDRFSAERLKGVDSTLKIQPAELGDSAVYLCASSSYPHGADTQYFGPGTRLTVL.

This clone was observed a few times. The chain couples TRBV10-1 to TRBJ2-5; D is perhaps TRBD2 (5 bases). CDR1 is WNHNN and CDR2 is SYGVQD in the germline V gene (reference sequence). V lost 5 bases to trimming and J lost 2 bases, with 12 bases between them. This CDR3 has 14 residues. CDR3 coding DNA: TGCGCCAGCAGTAGGAGAGGGCCTCAAGAGACCCAGTACTTC. This codes for CASSRRGPQETQYF.

This chain joins TRBV15 and TRBJ2-5; possibly TRBD2 for D (5 bases). The CDR3 length is 14 residues. Germline V gene sequence: CDR1 LNHNV, CDR2 YYDKDF (reference sequence). V was clipped by 0 bases and J by 9 bases, with 14 bases between them. The CDR3 sequence: CATSRDHPGLAQYF. The CDR3 DNA reads as TGTGCCACCAGCAGAGATCACCCGGGGTTGGCCCAGTACTTC.

V usage is TRBV30 and J usage is TRBJ2-7, with D unresolved. There are 12 residues in the CDR3. Trimming shortened V by 3 bases and J by 0 bases, and 6 bases separated the two germline ends. Germline V lookup: CDR1 GTSNPN, CDR2 SVGIG (reference sequence). CDR3 coding DNA: TGTGCCTGGAGATCGGGCTCCTACGAGCAGTACTTC. It translates to CAWRSGSYEQYF.

As regards this clone: An end of the junction differs from the germline gene, which may be a read error. This sequence joins TRBV9 and TRBJ1-2; no firm D call. CDR1 is SGDLS, CDR2 YYNGEE, per germline. CDR3 length: 13 amino acids. DNA for the CDR3: TGTGCCAGCAGCGTAGGAGGGAGTTATGACTACACCTTC. This gives the protein CASSVGGSYDYTF.

The chain uses TRBV2 and TRBJ2-3, with TRBD1 matching over 7 bases. The V gene's germline CDR1 is SNHLY and CDR2 FYNNEI. Unmatched junction bases numbered 9, after V lost 4 bases and J lost 2 bases. The CDR3 sequence is 16 residues long. This chain's CDR3 is CASSATGLGATDTQYF. The CDR3 DNA reads TGTGCCAGCAGTGCGACAGGGTTGGGGGCCACAGATACGCAGTATTTT. Together with reference TRBV2 and TRBJ2-3, the CDR3 gives the full variable domain: EPEVTQTPSHQVTQMGQEVILRCVPISNHLYFYWYRQILGQKVEFLVSFYNNEISEKSEIFDDQFSVERPDGSNFTLKIRSTKLEDSAMYFCASSATGLGATDTQYFGPGTRLTVL.

The chain uses TRBV7-9 and TRBJ1-1; no clear D gene. V was clipped by 4 bases and J by 5 bases, with 8 bases between them. In germline, CDR1 is SEHNR, CDR2 FQNEAQ (reference sequence). The CDR3 is made up of 12 amino acids. Here the CDR3 reads CASSSGRTEAFF. The CDR3 coding sequence is TGTGCCAGCAGCTCGGGTCGGACTGAAGCTTTCTTT.

This clone was picked up many times. V and J are TRBV5-4 and TRBJ2-5; maybe TRBD1 (6 bases). The CDR3 totals 13 residues. The germline gives CDR1 SGHNT, CDR2 YYREEE (reference sequence). Between the trimmed V and J ends, which lost 1 base and 2 bases, there was a span of 6 bases. CDR3 protein: CASSLQGQETQYF. CDR3 DNA sequence: TGTGCCAGCAGCTTGCAGGGGCAAGAGACCCAGTACTTC.

The chain has TRBV7-9 and TRBJ1-5, with a weak D call TRBD1 (6 bases). The length of the CDR3 is 14 residues. CDR1 and CDR2 from the germline V gene are SEHNR and FQNEAQ (reference sequence). V lost 1 base to trimming and J lost 5 bases, with 9 bases between them. Here the CDR3 reads CASSLEQGDQPQHF. CDR3 DNA: TGTGCCAGCAGCTTAGAACAGGGTGATCAGCCCCAGCATTTT.

The CDR3 region is CASSLGGLTYEQYF. Here the CDR3 DNA reads TGTGCCAGCAGCTTAGGGGGACTTACCTACGAGCAGTACTTC. This chain uses TRBV7-2 with TRBJ2-7, with a weak D call TRBD2 (6 bases). The V gene lost 1 base and the J gene lost 2 bases, with 9 bases spanning the gap. The CDR3 loop spans 14 amino acids. CDR1 is SGHTA, CDR2 FQGNSA, per germline.

The rearrangement uses TRBV15 and TRBJ1-4; TRBD1 aligns across 7 bases. The CDR3 runs 16 residues. Germline V gene lookup returns CDR1 LNHNV and CDR2 YYDKDF (reference sequence). V shed 1 base, J shed 8 bases, and the junction held 10 bases outside the gene matches. The CDR3 is CATSRGARQGYEKLFF. In DNA form, the CDR3 reads TGTGCCACCAGCAGAGGGGCAAGACAGGGCTACGAAAAACTGTTTTTT.

The rearrangement uses TRBV27 and TRBJ1-2; the match to TRBD1 covers 7 bases. Looked up from germline, CDR1 is MNHEY and CDR2 is SMNVEV (reference sequence). V shed 3 bases, J shed 7 bases, and the junction held 17 bases outside the gene matches. The CDR3 is 17 residues long. Written as DNA, the CDR3 is TGTGCCAGCAGTTTCTCAGCTTCCCCGGACAGGCGGCGTGGCTACACCTTC. Residues: CASSFSASPDRRRGYTF.

The rearrangement uses TRBV19 and TRBJ1-1, with unresolved D. The CDR3 has 14 amino acids. Germline CDR1 reads LNHDA; CDR2 reads SQIVND (reference sequence). Trimming left V 4 bases short and J 6 bases short, with 15 bases between. The CDR3 loop is CASSRMAGSPEAFF. The CDR3 bases are TGTGCCAGTAGTAGGATGGCAGGTTCCCCTGAAGCTTTCTTT.

The rearrangement uses TRBV27 and TRBJ1-6; possibly TRBD1 for D (6 bases). Trimming removed 6 bases from V and 6 bases from J, with 21 bases in between. The germline V gene encodes CDR1 MNHEY and CDR2 SMNVEV (reference sequence). The CDR3 totals 17 residues. The CDR3 protein is CASRPLREGGRNSPLHF. The CDR3 nucleotides are TGTGCCAGCAGACCACTTCGAGAAGGGGGACGTAATTCACCCCTCCACTTT.

The CDR3: CASSFGTAYNEQFF. CDR3 bases: TGTGCCAGCAGTTTCGGGACTGCCTACAATGAGCAGTTCTTC. This chain connects TRBV5-6 to TRBJ2-1; a possible D gene is TRBD2 (6 bases). The CDR3 runs to 14 residues. From germline, CDR1 is SGHDT and CDR2 YYEEEE. V gave up 5 bases and J gave up 2 bases, with 11 bases separating them.

The rearrangement links TRBV6-5 to TRBJ2-3, with 8 bases matching TRBD2. Germline values: CDR1 MNHEY, CDR2 SVGAGI. CDR3 size: 15 residues. Trimming took 2 bases from V and 4 from J; bases not matched to a gene: 5. DNA for the CDR3: TGTGCCAGCAGTTACCGAGCGGGAGCAGCAGATACGCAGTATTTT. Amino acids: CASSYRAGAADTQYF.

The chain uses TRBV9 and TRBJ2-1; 11 bases match TRBD1. With V trimmed by 3 bases and J by 7 bases, 9 bases remained unmatched. Germline CDR1 reads SGDLS; CDR2 reads YYNGEE. The CDR3 is made up of 16 amino acids. The CDR3 coding sequence is TGTGCCAGCAGCGATAGAAGGACAGGGGGCAGGAATGAGCAGTTCTTC. Translating it yields CASSDRRTGGRNEQFF.

The rearrangement joins TRBV11-1 to TRBJ2-3; TRBD1 aligns across 7 bases. Unmatched junction bases numbered 11, after V lost 1 base and J lost 4 bases. In germline, CDR1 is SGHAT, CDR2 FQDESV (reference sequence). CDR3 length: 17 residues. CDR3 amino acids: CASSLETRQGRADTQYF. CDR3 in DNA: TGTGCCAGCAGCTTAGAGACCAGACAGGGCAGGGCAGATACGCAGTATTTT.